The clone carrying this T cell receptor (beta chain) was counted a few times. The antigen is not known. Sorted T cells were CFSE-labeled and cultured approximately five days with allogeneic regulatory or mature dendritic cells at 1:10. CD4+ or CD8+ T cells were sorted as naive CD45RA+ or memory CD45RO+. This record belongs to a study of regulatory dendritic cells for organ transplantation. Findings and limits, study-wide: Between individuals, the alloreactive memory CD8+ T cell pool differed considerably. Of resting T cell subsets, memory CD8+ had the most alloreactive clonotypes. Naive CD4+ and CD8+ repertoires were highly diverse; memory CD8+ was most oligoclonal.

V shed 5 bases and J 7 bases; nucleotides not matched to a gene: 9. CDR3 length equals 14 residues. Germline V gives CDR1 SGHTA, CDR2 FQGTGA. Using immunoSEQ multiplex PCR, the repertoire was profiled, and TCRdb retains in-frame clones only, with some absent. This table holds about 10,000 clones, 50% to 70% found once. Sequenced material: naive CD4+ T cells from blood cultured with dendritic cells. As to subset: CD45RA+ naive T cells. V usage is TRBV7-3 and J usage is TRBJ1-2; 8 bases agree with TRBD1. The sequence derives from a human donor in good health. The CDR3: CASSPDQGARGYTF. For the CDR3, the DNA is TGTGCCAGCAGCCCCGATCAGGGGGCACGTGGCTACACCTTC. The variable domain in full, with the rest retrieved from reference TRBV7-3 and TRBJ1-2, is GAGVSQTPSNKVTEKGKYVELRCDPISGHTALYWYRQSLGQGPEFLIYFQGTGAADDSGLPNDRFFAVRPEGSVSTLKIQRTERGDSAVYLCASSPDQGARGYTFGSGTRLTVV.